This T cell receptor beta chain was documented in a study of graft-versus-host responses after intestinal transplantation listed by TCRdb under 2021. For context, the study as a whole: The transplants that recipients received were multivisceral, liver-intestinal, or isolated intestinal. Anti-thymocyte globulin induction was given to all recipients, followed by maintenance tacrolimus and steroids for approximately 3 years. Bulk TCR-beta CDR3 sequencing was used to track graft-versus-host and host-versus-graft alloreactive T cell clones in the graft, circulation and bone marrow after intestinal transplantation. To identify alloreactive clones, pre-transplant mixed lymphocyte reaction products were sequenced and compared with unstimulated pre-transplant donor and recipient T cells. A cohort of 24 intestinal transplant recipients, including one retransplant, was enrolled, and a few patients lacking pretransplant specimens were excluded. A peak of at least 4% donor T cells among recipient peripheral blood mononuclear cells was the definition used for donor T cell macrochimerism. Samples from a few later patients were sequenced in-house on an Illumina MiSeq with MiXCR processing rather than by the commercial service.

Per the germline V gene, MDHEN is the CDR1 and SYDVKM is the CDR2. From V the trimming removes 10 bases and from J it removes 3 bases, while the gene matches leave 16 bases of the junction unaccounted for. The CDR3 starts with the cysteine, ends with the phenylalanine, and has 18 residues. Of the read, only the CDR3 DNA is kept; its 54 bases are in frame from base 1. The paper as a whole reports these results and caveats: GvH clones turned up in recipient bone marrow, with some appearing earlier in ileal mucosa or blood, a pattern consistent with an intestinal mucosal origin. In patients with donor T cell macrochimerism, the allografts had high GvH to HvG T cell clonal ratios. The conclusions were limited by the relatively low number and heterogeneity of the intestinal transplant patients. Early after transplant, peak levels of circulating GvH clones were associated with declines in HvG clones.

Libraries were made using the immunoSEQ multiplex PCR assay. In most patients, genomic DNA was isolated using the Qiagen DNeasy Blood and Tissue Kit and sent frozen to Adaptive Biotechnologies for TCR sequencing. Adaptive Biotechnologies carried out high-throughput TCR-beta CDR3 sequencing of genomic DNA for most patients. Per the original workflow: TCR sequencing data for roughly 20 patients were retrieved from Adaptive's ImmunoSEQ software; three other patients were processed with MiXCR and VDJtools. To correct CD4 versus CD8 sorting errors, any sequence found in both subsets at a frequency ratio below 5:1 was removed. Because the origin of CDR3 nucleotide sequences shared between donor and recipient could not be assigned, those sequences were removed. To count as alloreactive, a clone needed at least 2-fold expansion over unstimulated cells and a minimum CFSE-low frequency of 0.002% (template counts) or 0.001% (read counts). Mappable clones were those detected in sequenced pre-transplant spleen, lymph node, or MLR CFSE-low populations of the donor or recipient. The cumulative frequency of alloreactive clones was calculated as a percentage of all sequences, weighted by copy number. In TCRdb, the immuneACCESS table is reduced to in-frame sequences with V and J assigned. These tables do not hold every clone; where another copy was compared, an unresolved V gene accounts for under half, and the others remain unexplained. From that table come the V and J calls and clone size; the DNA was used to work out D and trimming. Across this sample there are some 85,000 clones, with 80% to 90% seen only once. Around 8% of the sample is held by the ten biggest clonotypes.

This clone was detected only once. Which antigen it targets is not known. No base quality information exists; no much larger clone differs at one position. In light of the paper, this sample's time point label describes: cells obtained before transplantation from donor or recipient. CD3+CD4+ and CD3+CD8+ populations were FACS-sorted from unstimulated pre-transplant donor and recipient cells taken from spleen or lymph nodes. The chain joins TRBV28 to TRBJ1-4; 11 bases in between match TRBD1. This sequence originates from a human donor who was the organ donor for an intestinal transplant. The sample in question was unstimulated CD8+ T cells sorted from spleen or lymph node cells, obtained before transplant. The DNA reads as follows: TGTGCCACACCCTTGCCCGGGACAGGGGGAGAGGCTAATGAAAAACTGTTTTTT. Translated, this is CATPLPGTGGEANEKLFF.